The sample holds many counts of the clone carrying this T cell receptor beta chain. The antigen remains undetermined. Patients underwent thyroid surgery, and none had received any treatment before it. These data belong to a study of metastatic and nonmetastatic thyroid tumors. Across the whole study: Repertoires of blood and of tissue (tumor or nodule) from malignant and benign thyroid patients were compared.

Regarding the study as a whole: Within blood and tumor, benign nodules reportedly had significantly lower TCR beta diversity than malignant thyroid tumors did.

Per the study methods: Between-group CDR3 differences, defined by clinicopathological status, yielded a distant-metastasis classifier for papillary thyroid cancer. TCRdb used MiXCR to call clones anew from the PCR reads. The V and J calls come from TCRdb's annotation, not from the publication. The table includes approximately 41,000 clones, approximately 25% detected once. Sequenced material: tumor tissue. This TCR derives from a female donor with papillary thyroid cancer or a benign thyroid nodule (not recorded which). Some clones in this sample may be carry-over from other donors' samples.

Here the CDR3 reads CASSPGDPHTQYF. In DNA form, the CDR3 reads TGTGCCAGCAGCCCCGGGGATCCACATACGCAGTATTTT. This chain links TRBV7-3 with TRBJ2-3; TRBD2 might be the D (5 bases). Looked up from germline, CDR1 is SGHTA and CDR2 is FQGTGA. This CDR3 region has 13 residues. Trimming pared 5 bases from V and 7 bases from J, leaving 13 bases between.